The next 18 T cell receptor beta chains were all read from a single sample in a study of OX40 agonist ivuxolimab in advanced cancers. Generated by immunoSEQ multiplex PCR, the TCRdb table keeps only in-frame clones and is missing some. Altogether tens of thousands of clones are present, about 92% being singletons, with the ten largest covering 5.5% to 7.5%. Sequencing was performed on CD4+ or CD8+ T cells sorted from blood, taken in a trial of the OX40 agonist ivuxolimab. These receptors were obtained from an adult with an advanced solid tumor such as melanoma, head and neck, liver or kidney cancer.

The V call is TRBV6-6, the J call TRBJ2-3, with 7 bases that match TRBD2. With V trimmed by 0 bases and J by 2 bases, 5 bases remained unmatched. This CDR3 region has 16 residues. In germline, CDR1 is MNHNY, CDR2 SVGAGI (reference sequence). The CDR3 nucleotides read TGTGCCAGCAGTTACTCGGTTAGCGGGTACACAGATACGCAGTATTTT. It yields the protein CASSYSVSGYTDTQYF.

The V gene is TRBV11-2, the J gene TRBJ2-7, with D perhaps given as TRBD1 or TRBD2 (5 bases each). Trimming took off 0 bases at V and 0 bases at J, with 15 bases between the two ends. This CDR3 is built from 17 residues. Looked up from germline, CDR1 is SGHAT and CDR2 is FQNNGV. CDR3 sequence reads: CASSLDYWGSSSYEQYF. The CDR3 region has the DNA TGTGCCAGCAGCTTAGACTATTGGGGGAGTAGCTCCTACGAGCAGTACTTC.

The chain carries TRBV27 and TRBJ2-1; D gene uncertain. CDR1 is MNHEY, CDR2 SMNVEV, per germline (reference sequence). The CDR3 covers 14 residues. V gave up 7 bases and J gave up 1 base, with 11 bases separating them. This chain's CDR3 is CASKLWNSYNEQFF. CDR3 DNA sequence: TGTGCCAGCAAGCTATGGAATTCCTACAATGAGCAGTTCTTC.

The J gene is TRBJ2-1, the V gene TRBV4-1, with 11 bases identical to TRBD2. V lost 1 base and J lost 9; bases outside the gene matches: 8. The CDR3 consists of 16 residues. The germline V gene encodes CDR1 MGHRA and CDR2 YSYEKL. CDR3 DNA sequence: TGCGCCAGCAGCCAAGGGGTAGCGGGAGGGCAGACTGAGCAGTTCTTC. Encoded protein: CASSQGVAGGQTEQFF.

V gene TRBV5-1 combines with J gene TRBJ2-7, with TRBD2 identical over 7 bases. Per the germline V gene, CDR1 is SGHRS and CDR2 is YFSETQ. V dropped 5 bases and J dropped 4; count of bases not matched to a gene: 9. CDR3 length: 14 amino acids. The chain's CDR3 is CASRSDSGAYEQYV. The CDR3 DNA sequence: TGCGCCAGCAGATCCGACAGCGGGGCTTACGAGCAGTACGTC.

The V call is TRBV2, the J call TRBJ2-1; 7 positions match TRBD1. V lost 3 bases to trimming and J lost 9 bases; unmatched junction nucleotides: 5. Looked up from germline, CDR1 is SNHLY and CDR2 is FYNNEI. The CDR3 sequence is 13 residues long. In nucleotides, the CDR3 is TGTGCCAGCAGTGAGGACAGGTCGGGTGAGCAGTTCTTC. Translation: CASSEDRSGEQFF.

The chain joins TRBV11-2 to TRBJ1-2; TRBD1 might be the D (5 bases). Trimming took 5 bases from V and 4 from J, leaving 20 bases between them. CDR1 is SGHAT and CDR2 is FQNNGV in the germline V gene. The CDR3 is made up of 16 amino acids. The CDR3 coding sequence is TGTGCCAGCAGCGGTCGGGACTTAAGGGTGGGCTATGGCTACACCTTC. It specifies CASSGRDLRVGYGYTF.

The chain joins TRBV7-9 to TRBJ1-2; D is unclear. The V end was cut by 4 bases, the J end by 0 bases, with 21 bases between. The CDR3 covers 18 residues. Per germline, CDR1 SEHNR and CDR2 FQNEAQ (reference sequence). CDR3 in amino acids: CASSSSVSDGAPNYGYTF. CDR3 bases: TGTGCCAGCAGCTCCAGCGTCTCAGACGGTGCCCCTAACTATGGCTACACCTTC.

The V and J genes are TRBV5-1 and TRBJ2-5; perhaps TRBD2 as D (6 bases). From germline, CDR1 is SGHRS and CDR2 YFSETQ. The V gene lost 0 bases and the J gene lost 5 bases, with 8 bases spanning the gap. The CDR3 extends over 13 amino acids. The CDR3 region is CASSLEAGETQYF. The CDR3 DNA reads TGCGCCAGCAGCTTGGAGGCGGGGGAGACCCAGTACTTC. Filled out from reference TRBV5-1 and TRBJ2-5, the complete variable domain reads KAGVTQTPRYLIKTRGQQVTLSCSPISGHRSVSWYQQTPGQGLQFLFEYFSETQRNKGNFPGRFSGRQFSNSRSEMNVSTLELGDSALYLCASSLEAGETQYFGPGTRLLVL.

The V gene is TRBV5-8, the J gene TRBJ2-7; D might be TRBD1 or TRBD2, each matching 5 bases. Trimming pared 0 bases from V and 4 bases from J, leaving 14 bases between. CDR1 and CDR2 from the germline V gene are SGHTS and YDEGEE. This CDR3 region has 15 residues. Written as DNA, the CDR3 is TGTGCCAGCAGCTTGGCGGGGCATATTGGATACGAGCAGTACTTC. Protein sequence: CASSLAGHIGYEQYF.

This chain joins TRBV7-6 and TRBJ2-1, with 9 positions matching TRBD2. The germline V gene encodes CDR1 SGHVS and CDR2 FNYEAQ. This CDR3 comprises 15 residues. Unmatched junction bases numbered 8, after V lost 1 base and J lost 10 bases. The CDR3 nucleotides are TGTGCCAGCAGCTTAGACCGGGGACTAGCACAGGAGCAGTTCTTC. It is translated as CASSLDRGLAQEQFF.

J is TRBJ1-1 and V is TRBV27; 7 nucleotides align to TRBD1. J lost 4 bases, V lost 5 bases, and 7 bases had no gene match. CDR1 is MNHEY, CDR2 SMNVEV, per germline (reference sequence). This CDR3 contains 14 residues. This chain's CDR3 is CASSRQGGPTEAFF. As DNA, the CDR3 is TGTGCCAGCAGTCGACAGGGTGGCCCCACTGAAGCTTTCTTT.

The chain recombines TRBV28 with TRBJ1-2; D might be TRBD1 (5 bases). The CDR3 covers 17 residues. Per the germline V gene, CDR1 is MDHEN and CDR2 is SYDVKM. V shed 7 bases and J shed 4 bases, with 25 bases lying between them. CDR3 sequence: CASNFGRGGDAFYGYTF. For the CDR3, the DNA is TGTGCCAGCAATTTTGGGCGAGGTGGGGACGCTTTCTATGGCTACACCTTC.

CDR3 protein: CASRIQGSYNEQFF. Written as DNA, the CDR3 is TGTGCCAGCAGGATACAGGGATCCTACAATGAGCAGTTCTTC. The rearrangement links TRBV27 to TRBJ2-1; TRBD1 might be the D (6 bases). Trimming shortened V by 6 bases and J by 1 base, and 10 bases separated the two germline ends. The CDR3 is 14 residues long. Per the germline V gene, CDR1 is MNHEY and CDR2 is SMNVEV (reference sequence).

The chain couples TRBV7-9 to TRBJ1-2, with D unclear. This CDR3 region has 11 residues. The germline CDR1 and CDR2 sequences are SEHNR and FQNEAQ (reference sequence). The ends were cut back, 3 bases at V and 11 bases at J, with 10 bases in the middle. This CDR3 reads CASSFGTGYTF. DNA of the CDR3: TGTGCCAGCAGCTTCGGAACTGGTTACACCTTC. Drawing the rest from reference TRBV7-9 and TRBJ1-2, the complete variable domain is DTGVSQNPRHKITKRGQNVTFRCDPISEHNRLYWYRQTLGQGPEFLTYFQNEAQLEKSRLLSDRFSAERPKGSFSTLEIQRTEQGDSAMYLCASSFGTGYTFGSGTRLTVV.

The chain's CDR3 is CASSLEGTGGEKLFF. In DNA, the CDR3 is TGCGCCAGCAGCTTGGAGGGGACAGGGGGCGAGAAACTGTTTTTT. V usage is TRBV5-1 and J usage is TRBJ1-4; 12 nucleotides line up with TRBD1. CDR1 and CDR2 from the germline V gene are SGHRS and YFSETQ. V lost 0 bases and J lost 11; bases outside the gene matches: 5. The CDR3 consists of 15 residues.

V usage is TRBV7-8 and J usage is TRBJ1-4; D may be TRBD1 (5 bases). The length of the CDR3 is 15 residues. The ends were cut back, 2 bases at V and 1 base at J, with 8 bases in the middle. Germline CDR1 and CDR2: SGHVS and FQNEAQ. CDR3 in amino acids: CASSLLGGTNEKLFF. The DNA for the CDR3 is TGTGCCAGCAGCTTACTGGGGGGAACTAATGAAAAACTGTTTTTT. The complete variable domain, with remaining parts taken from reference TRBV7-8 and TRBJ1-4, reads GAGVSQSPRYKVAKRGQDVALRCDPISGHVSLFWYQQALGQGPEFLTYFQNEAQLDKSGLPSDRFFAERPEGSVSTLKIQRTQQEDSAVYLCASSLLGGTNEKLFFGSGTQLSVL.

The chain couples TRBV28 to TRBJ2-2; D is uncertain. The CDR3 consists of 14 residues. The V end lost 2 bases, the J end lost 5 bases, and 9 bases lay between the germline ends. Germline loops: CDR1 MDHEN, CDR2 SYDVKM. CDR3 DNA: TGTGCCAGCAGTTTAAGTGGTACAACCGGGGAGCTGTTTTTT. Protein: CASSLSGTTGELFF.